One T cell receptor (beta chain) is described in this entry. Trimming took off 2 bases at V and 0 bases at J, with 4 bases between the two ends. This CDR3 spans 14 amino acids. From germline, CDR1 is SGHAT and CDR2 FQNNGV. Original analysis: Reference gene primer amplification gave nucleated cell count estimates. Generated by immunoSEQ multiplex PCR, the TCRdb table keeps only in-frame clones and is missing some. From that table come the V and J calls and clone size; the DNA was used to work out D and trimming. The repertoire has about 410,000 clones, about 88% of them found once; the top ten carry around 1.5%. The Seattle patients, enrolled during active infection, were followed longitudinally. The sample originates from a study of blood T cell repertoires in COVID-19. Study-level information: Samples representing acute and convalescent COVID-19 were sourced from the United States, Italy and Spain.

V gene TRBV11-2 combines with J gene TRBJ2-2; no clear D. The sequencing sample was made of peripheral blood. This sequence was found in a woman aged 40 to 55 with COVID-19, enrolled during active disease. The CDR3 nucleotides read TGTGCCAGCAGCTTAATAGCGAACACCGGGGAGCTGTTTTTT. This sequence encodes CASSLIANTGELFF.